Listed below are T cell receptor beta chains from one sample, sequenced in a study of CD8+ T cells in alopecia areata. Assay: immunoSEQ multiplex PCR; the TCRdb copy retains only in-frame clones and omits some. The sample has around 190,000 clones; 50% to 60% are singletons. The input for sequencing was CD4+ T cells sorted from blood, taken at week 4, from a patient treated with tofacitinib. The receptors here all came from a human donor with alopecia areata. Both conserved end residues are part of each CDR3. The D gene is left open where the match is weak. Clone size is given for some rows only: seen once, a few or many times, or a class if the clone is expanded.

d_call j_call clone_size cdr3_length v_call cdr3_aa cdr3_nt
TRBD1 TRBJ1-2 - 12 TRBV29-1 CSVGTGAYGYTF TGCAGCGTGGGGACAGGGGCCTATGGCTACACCTTC
- TRBJ1-1 - 13 TRBV6-6 CASRDTGSTEAFF TGTGCCAGCAGGGACACAGGGTCAACTGAAGCTTTCTTT
TRBD1 TRBJ1-5 - 14 TRBV29-1 CSVGQGGGNQPQHF TGCAGCGTCGGACAGGGTGGCGGTAATCAGCCCCAGCATTTT
TRBD2 TRBJ2-5 - 16 TRBV6-5 CASSSGTSGGGETQYF TGTGCCAGCAGTTCCGGGACTAGCGGGGGGGGAGAGACCCAGTACTTC
- TRBJ2-7 - 13 TRBV30 CAWRGASWAMQYF TGTGCCTGGAGGGGGGCTTCTTGGGCGATGCAGTACTTC
- TRBJ2-7 once 13 TRBV25-1 CASSRVTSYEQYF TGTGCCAGCAGCAGGGTTACCTCCTACGAGCAGTACTTC
- TRBJ1-1 - 12 TRBV2 CASSGGGSEAFF TGTGCCAGCAGTGGGGGTGGGAGTGAAGCTTTCTTT
- TRBJ1-2 - 15 TRBV30 CAWRPWTSGGHGYTF TGTGCCTGGAGGCCGTGGACCTCCGGAGGTCATGGCTACACCTTC
- TRBJ2-1 - 12 TRBV29-1 CSVGGYGYEQFF TGCAGCGTTGGGGGCTATGGCTATGAGCAGTTCTTC
TRBD1 TRBJ2-4 once 15 TRBV30 CAWSRTGKAKNIQYF TGTGCCTGGAGTAGGACAGGGAAGGCCAAAAACATTCAGTACTTC
TRBD2 TRBJ2-1 - 15 TRBV19 CASSISSGRFNEQFF TGTGCCAGTAGTATTTCCAGCGGGAGGTTCAATGAGCAGTTCTTC
- TRBJ2-7 many 13 TRBV7-8 CASSLGVAYEQYF TGTGCCAGCAGCCTGGGGGTGGCCTACGAGCAGTACTTC
- TRBJ2-7 - 14 TRBV29-1 CSVLTGGSVYEQYF TGCAGCGTACTGACAGGCGGCTCGGTCTACGAGCAGTACTTC
- TRBJ2-3 - 11 TRBV2 CASSLDGVRYF TGTGCCAGCAGTTTGGACGGCGTCCGGTATTTT
- TRBJ2-5 few 12 TRBV29-1 CSVALGQETQYF TGCAGCGTTGCCTTGGGGCAAGAGACCCAGTACTTC
- TRBJ2-3 - 15 TRBV28 CASTILGGQPDTQYF TGTGCCAGCACCATTCTGGGAGGTCAGCCAGATACGCAGTATTTT
- TRBJ2-7 - 14 TRBV7-2 CASSSVRRFYEQYF TGTGCCAGCAGCTCAGTTCGCCGGTTCTACGAGCAGTACTTC
TRBD1 TRBJ2-7 once 12 TRBV29-1 CSVTTGGYEQYF TGCAGCGTCACGACAGGGGGCTACGAGCAGTACTTC
- TRBJ2-7 few 16 TRBV18 CASSPTRNRDGYEQYF TGTGCCAGCTCACCGACAAGGAACAGGGACGGCTACGAGCAGTACTTC
TRBD1 TRBJ2-5 - 14 TRBV19 CASSRDSGGETQYF TGTGCCAGTAGTAGGGACAGCGGAGGAGAGACCCAGTACTTC
- TRBJ2-2 - 15 TRBV29-1 CSVRPTGRGTGELFF TGCAGCGTTCGACCGACAGGGAGGGGCACCGGGGAGCTGTTTTTT
- TRBJ2-4 - 11 TRBV5-1 CASSPAQIQYF TGCGCCAGCAGCCCCGCTCAGATTCAGTACTTC
- TRBJ2-7 - 11 TRBV29-1 CSVDEFYEQYF TGCAGCGTTGACGAATTCTACGAGCAGTACTTC
TRBD2 TRBJ2-7 - 14 TRBV28 CASSLGGEGREQYF TGTGCCAGCAGTTTGGGAGGGGAGGGGCGCGAGCAGTACTTC
- TRBJ2-5 - 13 TRBV7-6 CASSLGGWETQYF TGTGCCAGCAGCTTAGGGGGCTGGGAGACCCAGTACTTC
TRBD1 TRBJ1-2 - 12 TRBV29-1 CSVTDRNYGYTF TGCAGCGTAACGGACAGGAACTATGGCTACACCTTC
TRBD1 TRBJ2-5 few 16 TRBV25-1 CASSPRGQGWRETQYF TGTGCCAGCTCTCCCCGGGGACAGGGATGGCGAGAGACCCAGTACTTC
- TRBJ2-3 - 13 TRBV5-4 CASSLSLSDTQYF TGTGCCAGCAGCTTGTCGTTGTCAGATACGCAGTATTTT
- TRBJ2-2 - 14 TRBV29-1 CSFEGEKNTGELFF TGCAGCTTTGAGGGGGAGAAGAACACCGGGGAGCTGTTTTTT
TRBD2 TRBJ2-1 few 16 TRBV27 CASSLLATSGRNEQFF TGTGCCAGCAGTTTATTAGCGACTAGCGGGAGAAATGAGCAGTTCTTC
TRBD2 TRBJ2-7 few 14 TRBV29-1 CSVEGLADSYEQYF TGCAGCGTTGAGGGACTAGCGGACTCCTACGAGCAGTACTTC
- TRBJ1-2 - 11 TRBV9 CASNNNYGYTF TGTGCCAGCAATAATAACTATGGCTACACCTTC
- TRBJ2-5 - 12 TRBV14 CASSLTRETQYF TGTGCCAGCAGCCTAACGAGAGAGACCCAGTACTTC
- TRBJ2-7 once 13 TRBV5-1 CASSRGLTYEQYF TGCGCCAGCAGCAGGGGGTTGACCTACGAGCAGTACTTC
TRBD1 TRBJ1-2 - 15 TRBV4-2 CASSQGTGGRDGYTF TGTGCCAGCAGCCAGGGCACAGGGGGCAGGGATGGCTACACCTTC
TRBD1 TRBJ1-1 - 16 TRBV2 CASSAGTGYMNTEAFF TGTGCCAGCAGTGCAGGGACAGGGTACATGAACACTGAAGCTTTCTTT
TRBD1 TRBJ1-1 - 13 TRBV30 CAWTRQGNTEAFF TGTGCCTGGACCAGACAGGGGAACACTGAAGCTTTCTTT
- TRBJ2-7 - 14 TRBV5-1 CASSFQTGTYEQYF TGCGCCAGCAGCTTCCAGACAGGGACTTACGAGCAGTACTTC
TRBD1 TRBJ2-3 few 13 TRBV29-1 CSAVTGGTDTQYF TGCAGCGCGGTTACAGGGGGCACAGATACGCAGTATTTT